One and the same sample provided the 18 T cell receptor beta chains below, sequenced in a study of glioma-infiltrating T cells. The iRepertoire nested amplicon-rescue multiplex PCR amplified TCR alpha and beta CDR3s from RNA. TCRdb reanalysed the multiplex PCR reads using MiXCR and keeps one entry per CDR3 protein. The sample yields tens of thousands of distinct CDR3 sequences, under 30% seen once. Sequences were obtained from glioma tissue, nonneoplastic brain tissue, or PBMCs (not recorded which). The receptors stem from a human donor with low-grade glioma or glioblastoma, undergoing nonglioma brain surgery, or in good health (not recorded which).

Many counts were recorded for this clonotype. This chain connects TRBV6-1 to TRBJ2-7; D is unclear. The germline V gene encodes CDR1 MNHNS and CDR2 SASEGT. The CDR3 runs to 11 residues. Trimming cost V 8 bases and J 4 bases, with 9 bases left between them. DNA for the CDR3: TGTGCCAGCGGTCAAGAATACGAGCAGTACTTC. Translated: CASGQEYEQYF.

In this sample, this clonotype turned up once. This may be a read error: a much more frequent sequence differs by one nucleotide. V usage is TRBV2 and J usage is TRBJ1-6; D is uncertain. CDR1 is SNHLY and CDR2 is FYNNEI in the germline V gene. The CDR3 covers 12 residues. The CDR3 here is CASRQYNSPLDF. In DNA, the CDR3 is TGTGCCAGCAGACAGTATAATTCACCCCTCGACTTT.

V usage is TRBV9 and J usage is TRBJ1-6; 8 bases are a match to TRBD1. With V trimmed by 4 bases and J by 7 bases, 4 bases remained unmatched. This CDR3 is built from 14 residues. In germline, CDR1 is SGDLS, CDR2 YYNGEE. The chain's CDR3 is CASSSGTGNSPLHF. CDR3 DNA sequence: TGTGCCAGCAGCTCAGGGACAGGAAATTCACCCCTCCACTTT.

This clonotype has a count of ten or more. The V call is TRBV7-2, the J call TRBJ1-2; the D gene is possibly TRBD1 (5 bases). This CDR3 has 14 residues. V lost 5 bases to trimming and J lost 8 bases, with 18 bases between them. CDR1 and CDR2 (germline): SGHTA, FQGNSA. The CDR3 coding sequence is TGTGCCAGCAGCGCCAGGGCGGGAATTGGGGGCTACACCTTC. It yields the protein CASSARAGIGGYTF. Combining the CDR3 with reference TRBV7-2 and TRBJ1-2 gives the whole variable domain GAGVSQSPSNKVTEKGKDVELRCDPISGHTALYWYRQSLGQGLEFLIYFQGNSAPDKSGLPSDRFSAERTGGSVSTLTIQRTQQEDSAVYLCASSARAGIGGYTFGSGTRLTVV.

To note about this clonotype: This could be a read error, since a much larger clone is one nucleotide away. The CDR3 carries no conserved terminal phenylalanine or tryptophan, so it likely arises from a read error. CDR3: CASSIGGQLGYTY. CDR3 in DNA: TGTGCCAGTAGTATAGGGGGACAACTTGGCTACACCTAC. The V gene is TRBV19, the J gene TRBJ1-2, with D possibly TRBD1 on 6 matching bases. The CDR3 has 13 amino acids. V was trimmed by 1 base and J by 7 bases, leaving 10 bases between them. CDR1 is LNHDA, CDR2 SQIVND, per germline (reference sequence).

This clonotype was seen more than once but under ten times. J is TRBJ2-5 and V is TRBV29-1; D unresolved. Germline V CDR1 and CDR2: SQVTM, ANQGSEA. This CDR3 contains 12 residues. The V gene lost 5 bases and the J gene lost 3 bases, with 10 bases spanning the gap. CDR3 bases: TGCAGCGTTTGCAGGTCGGAAGAGACCCAGTACTTC. It yields the protein CSVCRSEETQYF.

There are a few counts of this clonotype. V is TRBV29-1 and J is TRBJ2-7; TRBD2 is a possible D gene (5 bases). Trimming took 4 bases from V and 8 from J, leaving 18 bases between them. Germline V gene lookup returns CDR1 SQVTM and CDR2 ANQGSEA. The CDR3 loop spans 13 amino acids. CDR3 nucleotides: TGCAGCGTTGGCGGGCCCCAGAGGAGGAAGCAGTACTTC. Translating it yields CSVGGPQRRKQYF.

This clonotype has a count of ten or more. The rearrangement joins TRBV7-2 to TRBJ1-5; 7 nucleotides line up with TRBD1. This CDR3 spans 16 amino acids. Germline loops: CDR1 SGHTA, CDR2 FQGNSA. V was clipped by 4 bases and J by 5 bases; unmatched bases: 11. DNA for the CDR3: TGTGCCAGCAGCTCTCGGATAGGGGGCCTCGATCAGCCCCAGCATTTT. Its protein is CASSSRIGGLDQPQHF.

A word on this clonotype: This sequence may be a read error, since a much larger clone differs from it by one base. J is TRBJ2-7 and V is TRBV6-8, with TRBD1 matching over 10 bases. The length of the CDR3 is 14 residues. The V gene's germline CDR1 is MNHGY and CDR2 SAAAGT. The CDR3 bases are TGTGCCAGCAGAACGGGACAGGGGTATGCCGAGCAGTCCTTC. Its protein is CASRTGQGYAEQSF.

Ten or more counts support this clonotype. CDR3 loop: CASRLRQGSMMNTEAFF. The CDR3 DNA sequence: TGTGCCAGCAGGCTAAGACAGGGAAGTATGATGAACACTGAAGCTTTCTTT. V gene TRBV12-3 or TRBV12-4 combines with J gene TRBJ1-1; 7 bases fit TRBD1. Trimming at V came to 6 bases and at J to 0 bases, leaving 13 bases not matched to a gene. The CDR3 length is 17 residues.

Concerning this clonotype: It is likely a read error, because the conserved phenylalanine at the end of the CDR3 is missing. The genes are TRBV5-1 and TRBJ2-3; tentatively, D is TRBD1 (5 bases). The germline V gene encodes CDR1 SGHRS and CDR2 YFSETQ. The V end was cut by 6 bases, the J end by 0 bases, with 14 bases between. The CDR3 covers 15 residues. The CDR3 nucleotides are TGCGCCAGCACCCCCTGGACAACTAGCACAGATACGCAGTATTAT. Translated: CASTPWTTSTDTQYY.

This clonotype was detected ten times or more. This rearrangement joins TRBV6-6 to TRBJ2-3; D unresolved. V was shortened by 2 bases and J by 0 bases, with 9 bases between the two germline ends. From germline, CDR1 is MNHNY and CDR2 SVGAGI (reference sequence). This CDR3 has 15 amino acids. The CDR3 DNA sequence: TGTGCCAGCAGTTACCGGTACCTTAGCACAGATACGCAGTATTTT. Protein product: CASSYRYLSTDTQYF.

Comments on this clonotype: The junction shows a germline mismatch at one end, possibly a read error. Written as DNA, the CDR3 is TGTGCCAGCAGTTACTCGGGACGGCAGACCTACGAGCGGTACTTC. Its protein product is CASSYSGRQTYERYF. This chain uses TRBV12-3 or TRBV12-4 with TRBJ2-7; the D gene could be TRBD1 or TRBD2 (5 bases each). The CDR3 is 15 residues long.

The chain employs TRBV2 and TRBJ2-1; maybe TRBD1 (5 bases). Germline V gives CDR1 SNHLY, CDR2 FYNNEI. The ends were cut back, 1 base at V and 9 bases at J, with 13 bases in the middle. This CDR3 comprises 14 residues. The CDR3 protein is CASSEGQNIGEQFF. The DNA for the CDR3 is TGTGCCAGCAGTGAAGGACAGAATATCGGTGAGCAGTTCTTC.

The rearrangement uses TRBV12-3 or TRBV12-4 and TRBJ1-5; weak D call: TRBD1 (5 bases). With 5 bases removed from V and 2 bases from J, the gap between germline ends came to 13 bases. The CDR3 totals 15 residues. The chain's CDR3 is CASSPGLPGNQPQHF. The DNA for the CDR3 is TGTGCCAGCAGTCCGGGACTCCCTGGCAATCAGCCCCAGCATTTT.

The table lists this clonotype with many counts. The V call is TRBV6-1, the J call TRBJ1-1, with D unresolved. CDR1 MNHNS and CDR2 SASEGT come from the germline V gene. This CDR3 has 12 residues. The V and J ends lost 5 bases and 6 bases respectively, with 10 bases between them. The chain's CDR3 is CASSPPRAEAFF. CDR3 coding DNA: TGTGCCAGCAGTCCCCCGAGGGCTGAAGCTTTCTTT.

The gene calls are TRBV7-6 and TRBJ2-3, with TRBD2 identical over 11 bases. V was pared by 8 bases and J by 8 bases, with 12 bases of the junction left unmatched. CDR1 is SGHVS and CDR2 is FNYEAQ in the germline V gene. The CDR3 runs 15 residues. The CDR3 loop reads CASALQTSGTSTQYF. Here the CDR3 DNA reads TGTGCCAGCGCCCTTCAGACTAGCGGGACCAGTACGCAGTATTTT.

This chain links TRBV20-1 with TRBJ1-5; D is unclear. Trimming removed 2 bases at V and 4 bases at J, with 9 bases between. The CDR3 sequence is 13 residues long. Germline V lookup: CDR1 DFQATT, CDR2 SNEGSKA (reference sequence). CDR3 loop: CSARLTRNQPQHF. For the CDR3, the DNA is TGCAGTGCTAGATTAACAAGAAATCAGCCCCAGCATTTT.